This TCR beta chain was retrieved from a study of monozygotic twins with inflammatory bowel disease. Findings and caveats of the study: IBD patients showed reduced TCRbeta diversity (inverse Simpson) versus healthy co-twins. Repertoire similarity did not differ between concordant and discordant twins, possibly owing to limited power. Any single strong signal or clonotype tied to IBD lacked support.

TCRdb reprocessed the 5' RACE reads and keeps a single row for each CDR3 protein, giving no DNA. The sample has fewer than 110,000 distinct CDR3 sequences. Looked up from germline, CDR1 is LGHNA and CDR2 is YSLEER. This CDR3 has 13 residues. On this clonotype: Antigen unknown.

This TCR came from a human donor with ulcerative colitis or Crohn's disease, or a healthy co-twin of an affected twin (not recorded which). This chain connects TRBV4-3 to TRBJ2-7; TCRdb calls TRBD1, which cannot be checked without DNA. Material: blood. Here the CDR3 reads CASSLEWGYEQYF.